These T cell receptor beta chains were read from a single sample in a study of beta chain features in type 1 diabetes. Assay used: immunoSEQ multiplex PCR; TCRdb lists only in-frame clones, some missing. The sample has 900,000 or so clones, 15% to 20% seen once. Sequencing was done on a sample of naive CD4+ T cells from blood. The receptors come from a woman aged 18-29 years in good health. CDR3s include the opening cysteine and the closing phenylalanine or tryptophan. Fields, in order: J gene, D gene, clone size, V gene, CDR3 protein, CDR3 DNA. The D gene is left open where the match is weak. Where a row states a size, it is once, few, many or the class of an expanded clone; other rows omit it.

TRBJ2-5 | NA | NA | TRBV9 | CASSVSLEERETQYF | TGTGCCAGCAGCGTCTCCCTGGAGGAGCGAGAGACCCAGTACTTC
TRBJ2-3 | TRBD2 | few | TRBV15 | CATSEMVAGGADTQYF | TGTGCCACCAGCGAGATGGTGGCGGGAGGAGCAGATACGCAGTATTTT
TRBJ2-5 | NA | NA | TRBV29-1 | CSVAGGYGTKRETQYF | TGCAGCGTTGCGGGGGGCTATGGGACCAAGAGGGAGACCCAGTACTTC
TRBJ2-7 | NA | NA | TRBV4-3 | CASSHGPLGSYEQYF | TGCGCCAGCAGCCACGGGCCTTTAGGGTCCTACGAGCAGTACTTC
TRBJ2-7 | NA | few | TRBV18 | CASSPRAWYEQYF | TGTGCCAGCTCACCCCGGGCTTGGTACGAGCAGTACTTC
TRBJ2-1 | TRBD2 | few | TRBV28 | CASSSGLAGGDEQFF | TGTGCCAGCAGTTCGGGACTAGCGGGAGGAGATGAGCAGTTCTTC
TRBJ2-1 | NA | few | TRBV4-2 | CASSAMSSTRFEQFF | TGTGCCAGCAGCGCCATGTCCTCGACACGGTTCGAGCAGTTCTTC
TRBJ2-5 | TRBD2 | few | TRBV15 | CATSRRAGETQYF | TGTGCCACCAGCAGAAGAGCGGGGGAGACCCAGTACTTC
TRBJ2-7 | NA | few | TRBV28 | CASILSGSEEQYF | TGTGCCAGCATCCTTTCGGGGTCTGAAGAGCAGTACTTC
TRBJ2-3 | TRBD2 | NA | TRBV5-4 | CASRETSVSTDTQYF | TGTGCCAGCAGGGAGACTAGCGTTAGCACAGATACGCAGTATTTT
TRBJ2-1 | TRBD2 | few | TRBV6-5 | CASSYSTGGSYNEQFF | TGTGCCAGCAGTTACTCGACGGGAGGCTCCTACAATGAGCAGTTCTTC
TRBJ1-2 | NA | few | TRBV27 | CASRSRDPKGESGYTF | TGTGCCAGCAGAAGCCGGGACCCCAAGGGGGAGAGTGGCTACACCTTC
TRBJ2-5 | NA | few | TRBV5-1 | CASSLARETQYF | TGCGCCAGCAGCTTAGCGCGGGAGACCCAGTACTTC
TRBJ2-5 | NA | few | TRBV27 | CASKGSPGRETQYF | TGTGCCAGCAAAGGTAGCCCGGGGCGGGAGACCCAGTACTTC
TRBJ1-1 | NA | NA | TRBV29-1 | CSVGTGNTEAFF | TGCAGCGTTGGAACAGGGAACACTGAAGCTTTCTTT
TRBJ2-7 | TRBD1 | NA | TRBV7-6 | CASSLQPGQGSYEQYF | TGTGCCAGCAGCTTACAGCCGGGACAGGGGTCCTACGAGCAGTACTTC
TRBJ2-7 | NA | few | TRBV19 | CASSSWASHYEQYF | TGTGCCAGTAGCTCCTGGGCCAGCCACTACGAGCAGTACTTC
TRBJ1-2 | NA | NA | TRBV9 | CASSLYSAFNYGYTF | TGTGCCAGCAGCTTATACAGCGCTTTTAACTATGGCTACACCTTC
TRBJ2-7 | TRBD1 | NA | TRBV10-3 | CAIRPVGGTGEQYF | TGTGCCATCAGACCCGTAGGGGGCACGGGAGAGCAGTACTTC
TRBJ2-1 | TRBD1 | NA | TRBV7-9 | CASSPGTGVRNEQFF | TGTGCCAGCAGCCCCGGGACAGGGGTTCGGAATGAGCAGTTCTTC
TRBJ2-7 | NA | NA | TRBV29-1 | CSAKGDSYEQYF | TGCAGCGCCAAGGGAGACAGCTACGAGCAGTACTTC
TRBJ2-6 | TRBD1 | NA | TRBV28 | CASRPPGQDSSGANVLTF | TGTGCCAGCAGGCCACCGGGACAGGATTCCTCTGGGGCCAACGTCCTGACTTTC
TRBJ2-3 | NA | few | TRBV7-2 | CASSLAAGASGHRADTQYF | TGTGCCAGCAGCTTAGCGGCTGGGGCTAGCGGACACAGGGCAGATACGCAGTATTTT
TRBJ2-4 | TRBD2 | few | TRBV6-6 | CASSSPSGGNIQYF | TGTGCCAGCAGTTCTCCTAGCGGGGGAAACATTCAGTACTTC
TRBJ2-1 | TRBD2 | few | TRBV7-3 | CASSSSGRYNEQFF | TGTGCCAGCAGCTCTAGCGGGAGGTACAATGAGCAGTTCTTC
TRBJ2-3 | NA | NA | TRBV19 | CASSASVAQITDTQYF | TGTGCCAGTAGTGCCTCGGTAGCGCAAATCACAGATACGCAGTATTTT
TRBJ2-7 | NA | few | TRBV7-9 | CASSPGQVIYEQYF | TGTGCCAGCTCCCCGGGACAAGTCATCTACGAGCAGTACTTC
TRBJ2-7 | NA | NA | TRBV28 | CASSAVHGTAPYEQYF | TGTGCCAGCAGTGCCGTGCACGGGACTGCACCCTACGAGCAGTACTTC
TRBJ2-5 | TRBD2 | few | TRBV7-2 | CASSSGLAGPGTQYF | TGTGCCAGCAGCTCCGGACTAGCGGGACCCGGGACCCAGTACTTC
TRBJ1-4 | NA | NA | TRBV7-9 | CASSLGGQTNEKLFF | TGTGCCAGCAGCTTAGGAGGACAGACTAATGAAAAACTGTTTTTT
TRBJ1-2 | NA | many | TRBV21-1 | CASSKRDYGYTF | TGTGCCAGCAGCAAACGTGACTATGGCTACACCTTC
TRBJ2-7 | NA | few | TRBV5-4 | CASSLLGGKDYEQYF | TGTGCCAGCAGCTTGCTGGGCGGGAAGGACTACGAGCAGTACTTC
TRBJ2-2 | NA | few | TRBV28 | CASSYRGELFF | TGTGCCAGCAGTTATAGGGGGGAGCTGTTTTTT
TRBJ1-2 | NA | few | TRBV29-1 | CSVEPPGRVYGYTF | TGCAGCGTTGAACCTCCGGGACGGGTCTATGGCTACACCTTC
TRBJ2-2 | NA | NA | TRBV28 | CASSLLVGELFF | TGTGCCAGCAGCCTACTCGTCGGGGAGCTGTTTTTT
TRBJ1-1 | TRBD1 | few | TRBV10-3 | CAISPGQGRWAEAFF | TGTGCCATCAGCCCGGGACAGGGGCGGTGGGCTGAAGCTTTCTTT
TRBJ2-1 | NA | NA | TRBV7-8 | CASSSRGTDRQFF | TGTGCCAGCAGCTCAAGGGGTACGGACCGTCAGTTCTTC
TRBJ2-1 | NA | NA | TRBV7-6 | CASSLMEGGTEQFF | TGTGCCAGCAGCCTTATGGAGGGGGGGACTGAGCAGTTCTTC
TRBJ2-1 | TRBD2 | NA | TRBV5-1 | CASRVQLAGGPDEQFF | TGCGCCAGCAGGGTACAACTAGCGGGAGGGCCCGATGAGCAGTTCTTC
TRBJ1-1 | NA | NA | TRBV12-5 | CASGLGLGGGNTEAFF | TGTGCTAGTGGTTTGGGCCTTGGAGGAGGGAACACTGAAGCTTTCTTT
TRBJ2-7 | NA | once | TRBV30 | CAWCGSGYEQYF | TGTGCCTGGTGCGGGTCCGGCTACGAGCAGTACTTC